This record covers a single T cell receptor (beta chain). There are many counts of this clonotype. Its antigen target is currently unknown. No much larger clone is present one base from it, and per-base qualities are unavailable. Library method: PCR. The listed sequencing device is Illumina HiSeq 2500. TCR library preparation used molecular barcoding, with unique molecular identifiers applied to normalize quantification of the TCRbeta repertoire. The public reads were quality trimmed at Q25 with fastp and then assembled into clones with MiXCR by TCRdb, keeping productive beta chains. Every distinct CDR3 protein forms one entry, paired with its most common genes and DNA. This sample comprises hundreds of thousands of distinct CDR3 sequences, around 10% of them detected only once. 23% of the sample is held by the ten biggest clonotypes. According to the study, the label for this sample's treatment or condition signals: allogeneic hematopoietic cell transplantation with graft depleted of TCRalphabeta T cells and CD19 B cells. The children who served as transplant recipients had been given grafts of TCRalphabeta/CD19-depleted allogeneic hematopoietic cells.

The sample belongs to a study of T-cell reconstitution after alpha-beta-depleted transplantation in children (dated by TCRdb to about 2016). Background on the whole study: The study quantitatively tracked T-cell immune reconstitution after TCRalphabeta/CD19-depleted allogeneic hematopoietic cell transplantation in children using TCR repertoire profiling.

Trimming takes 2 bases from V and 2 bases from J, and the germline ends sit 15 bases apart. The germline V gene (reference sequence) sets CDR1 to SGHNT and CDR2 to YYREEE. The CDR3 spans 16 residues, from the cysteine through the phenylalanine. The sequence is cut down to CDR3 DNA, 48 bases in frame from base 1. Overall results and qualifications from the work: The apparently early recovery of alphabetaT-cell counts about two months after transplant reportedly depended on only several hundred rapidly expanded clones that came from non-depleted graft cells. Hyperexpanded clone frequencies declined over subsequent months; after one year, T-cell counts and TCRbeta diversity were mostly attributed to newly produced T cells. In some patients, the high TCRbeta diversity seen at day 60 was put down to recipient T cells and intrathymic progenitors that had survived conditioning.

This chain joins TRBV5-4 to TRBJ2-3; TRBD2 might be the D gene, on 6 matching bases. This TCR was sampled from a male patient aged 2-9 years who had a stem cell transplant for chronic granulomatous disease, so the T cells may come from the graft donor. This specimen consisted of peripheral blood, obtained 180 days after TCRalphabeta/CD19-depleted stem cell transplant. The DNA reads as follows: TGTGCCAGCAGCTTTGGTAGCGGTTCGTTCACAGATACGCAGTATTTT. It translates as CASSFGSGSFTDTQYF.